The T cell receptor beta chain under discussion was sequenced for a study of blood T cell repertoires in COVID-19. In the original workflow: From reference gene primer amplification, estimates of nucleated cell counts were derived. Method: immunoSEQ multiplex PCR; TCRdb's copy keeps in-frame clones and lacks some. V, J and clone size are taken as reported in that table, and D and trimming were inferred from the DNA itself. The table lists about 150,000 clones, about 88% of them singletons. V was shortened by 0 bases and J by 7 bases, with 6 bases between the two germline ends. The CDR3 has 12 amino acids. Germline-derived CDR1 and CDR2 are MNHNS and SASEGT. While infection was still active, Seattle patients were enrolled and then followed longitudinally.

This TCR was sampled from a woman aged 55 to 70 with COVID-19, enrolled during active disease. Sequencing was performed on peripheral blood. The chain has TRBV6-1 and TRBJ1-2; tentative D call: TRBD1 (6 bases). CDR3: CASSEAGGGYTF. CDR3 nucleotides: TGTGCCAGCAGTGAAGCAGGGGGTGGCTACACCTTC.